A selection of T cell receptor beta chains follows, all from one sample in a study of blood T cell repertoires in COVID-19. Assay: immunoSEQ multiplex PCR; the TCRdb copy retains only in-frame clones and omits some. The sample holds about 47,000 clones; around 83% are singletons and the top ten take roughly 1.5%. Sequences were obtained from peripheral blood. All receptors derive from a man aged 50-59 years with acute or convalescent COVID-19. Both conserved end residues are part of each CDR3.

v_call	j_call	cdr3_aa
TRBV19	TRBJ2-3	CASSLTGEATDTQYF
TRBV18	TRBJ1-2	CASSPLGQGGVDGYTF
TRBV27	TRBJ1-6	CASSLAGNYNSPLHF
TRBV6-2/TRBV6-3	TRBJ2-7	CASSSQASGEQYF
TRBV19	TRBJ2-7	CATVGDSQTEQYF
TRBV10-3	TRBJ1-1	CAIGLGGAEAFF
TRBV6-1	TRBJ1-4	CASSELGQDDEKLFF
TRBV6-5	TRBJ1-3	CASSSPTWNTIYF
TRBV3-1/TRBV3-2	TRBJ1-5	CASARQSERRNQPQHF
TRBV19	TRBJ2-3	CASREEDRAYPDTQYF
TRBV2	TRBJ2-5	CASSDRGRRETQYF
TRBV7-2	TRBJ2-7	CASSRTSGGSYEQYF
TRBV11-2	TRBJ1-1	CASSPTGPLSRTEAFF
TRBV3-1/TRBV3-2	TRBJ1-2	CASSQGSSGSGYGYTF
TRBV18	TRBJ1-3	CASSQGQGPYSGNTIYF
TRBV6-6	TRBJ1-2	CASSYAAGNYGYTF
TRBV2	TRBJ1-3	CASSRRTVSGNTIYF
TRBV5-1	TRBJ2-3	CASSFTSGGAFTSTDTQYF
TRBV25-1	TRBJ2-7	CASSGLAGDCEQYF
TRBV7-9	TRBJ2-5	CASSHGTGDQETQYF